Listed here are 29 T cell receptor beta chains from one sample, sequenced in a study of CD4 T cells in relation to SARS-CoV-2 and coronaviruses. These receptors are not linked to any known antigen. The protocol was immunoSEQ multiplex PCR, while the TCRdb copy is restricted to in-frame clones and leaves out a portion. The repertoire has 20,000 or so clones, roughly 76% of them found once; the top ten carry around a sixth. Unexposed donor CD4+ T cells date from 2011-2018, before the COVID-19 pandemic. CD4+ T cells were isolated from the cells after around 10 days of culture. Sample: CD4+ T cells from PBMCs, cultured in vitro. These receptor sequences come from a human donor in good health.

This clone was counted between two and nine times. In DNA, the CDR3 is TGCGCCAGCAGCCGGCCCACAGGGGATGAGAGTGAGCAGTTCTTC. The encoded protein is CASSRPTGDESEQFF. The V gene is TRBV5-1, the J gene TRBJ2-1, with 7 nucleotides matching TRBD1. V was pared by 4 bases and J by 9 bases, with 13 bases of the junction left unmatched. The germline V gene has CDR1 SGHRS and CDR2 YFSETQ. This CDR3 has 15 amino acids.

The chain joins TRBV5-1 to TRBJ2-3; no clear D gene. Germline V gene data show CDR1 as SGHRS and CDR2 as YFSETQ. The CDR3 runs to 13 residues. The ends were cut back, 0 bases at V and 5 bases at J, with 7 bases in the middle. This CDR3 reads CASSLGLGDTQYF. The CDR3 nucleotides are TGCGCCAGCAGCTTGGGTTTAGGAGATACGCAGTATTTT.

The chain employs TRBV15 and TRBJ2-1, with 7 bases fitting TRBD2. This CDR3 is 15 amino acids long. V gave up 5 bases and J gave up 7 bases; unmatched junction bases: 11. Germline CDR1 is LNHNV and CDR2 is YYDKDF (reference sequence). In DNA form, the CDR3 reads TGTGCCACCAGCCCTAGCGGAACTCCTGGAAATGAGCAGTTCTTC. It translates to CATSPSGTPGNEQFF.

By share, this clone ranks as medium-sized. In DNA, the CDR3 is TGTGCCAGCAGTGAAACAAATAGCCCTGTCTATGGCTACACCTTC. It encodes CASSETNSPVYGYTF. The rearrangement uses TRBV6-1 and TRBJ1-2; D gene unclear. CDR1 and CDR2 (germline): MNHNS, SASEGT. V was pared by 2 bases and J by 4 bases, with 14 bases between. This CDR3 has 15 residues.

This clone is medium-sized. The V gene is TRBV7-9, the J gene TRBJ1-1, with D possibly being TRBD1 (5 bases). The germline V gene has CDR1 SEHNR and CDR2 FQNEAQ (reference sequence). The V gene lost 3 bases and the J gene lost 4 bases, with 9 bases spanning the gap. The CDR3 is 13 residues long. The CDR3 protein is CASSLGGSTEAFF. The CDR3 DNA sequence: TGTGCCAGCAGCTTGGGGGGATCCACTGAAGCTTTCTTT.

This sequence joins TRBV15 and TRBJ1-1; no clear D. The CDR3 is 15 amino acids. The germline CDR1 and CDR2 sequences are LNHNV and YYDKDF (reference sequence). The V end lost 3 bases, the J end lost 6 bases, and 17 bases lay between the germline ends. The CDR3 region is CATSSLRVGKSEAFF. CDR3 coding DNA: TGTGCCACCAGCAGCCTGAGGGTCGGGAAGTCTGAAGCTTTCTTT. The entire variable domain, with the rest obtained from reference TRBV15 and TRBJ1-1, is as follows: DAMVIQNPRYQVTQFGKPVTLSCSQTLNHNVMYWYQQKSSQAPKLLFHYYDKDFNNEADTPDNFQSRRPNTSFCFLDIRSPGLGDTAMYLCATSSLRVGKSEAFFGQGTRLTVV.

This clone was recorded once. The gene calls are TRBV21-1 and TRBJ2-7; TRBD1 is the table's D call, not checked against the DNA. TRBV21-1 is deemed a pseudogene. The CDR3 loop spans 18 amino acids. The CDR3 DNA reads as TGTGCCAGCAGCAAAGGGGGCAAAGGGACAGGCCTATACTACGAGCAGTACTTC. It specifies CASSKGGKGTGLYYEQYF.

The chain uses TRBV14 and TRBJ1-5; D is uncertain. This CDR3 spans 12 amino acids. Germline CDR1 reads SGHDN; CDR2 reads FVKESK. Trimming left V 2 bases short and J 6 bases short, with 5 bases between. The DNA of the CDR3 is TGTGCCAGCAGCCAACTAGGTCAGCCCCAGCATTTT. Its protein is CASSQLGQPQHF.

This chain links TRBV5-6 with TRBJ2-3; a weak D match, TRBD2 (6 bases). Germline V gene data show CDR1 as SGHDT and CDR2 as YYEEEE. The V and J ends lost 3 bases and 5 bases respectively, with 16 bases between them. The CDR3 is 15 amino acids. CDR3 DNA: TGTGCCAGCAGCTCCGGGAGCTTATTTGGAGATACGCAGTATTTT. It specifies CASSSGSLFGDTQYF. Full variable domain (remainder filled in from reference TRBV5-6 and TRBJ2-3): DAGVTQSPTHLIKTRGQQVTLRCSPKSGHDTVSWYQQALGQGPQFIFQYYEEEERQRGNFPDRFSGHQFPNYSSELNVNALLLGDSALYLCASSSGSLFGDTQYFGPGTRLTVL.

The chain joins TRBV4-2 to TRBJ2-1; 12 nucleotides line up with TRBD1. The length of the CDR3 is 18 residues. Germline-derived CDR1 and CDR2 are LGHNA and YNFKEQ. Losses at the gene ends were 0 bases for V and 6 bases for J; bases not matched to a gene: 9. This CDR3 is CASSQERGDRGLVNEQFF. In DNA form, the CDR3 reads TGTGCCAGCAGCCAAGAGAGGGGGGACAGGGGGCTTGTCAATGAGCAGTTCTTC.

This clone was seen only once. The chain couples TRBV19 to TRBJ2-5, with 8 bases identical to TRBD2. V was pared by 5 bases and J by 3 bases, with 5 bases of the junction left unmatched. Per the germline V gene, CDR1 is LNHDA and CDR2 is SQIVND (reference sequence). This CDR3 spans 14 amino acids. The CDR3 spells CASSVSGREETQYF. The CDR3 DNA follows: TGTGCCAGTAGTGTCTCCGGGAGGGAAGAGACCCAGTACTTC.

In this sample, this clone turned up a few times. The rearrangement joins TRBV19 to TRBJ2-1, with 14 bases aligning to TRBD2. Germline values: CDR1 LNHDA, CDR2 SQIVND (reference sequence). The V and J ends lost 5 bases and 10 bases, in that order; junction bases with no gene match: 10. The CDR3 consists of 16 residues. The CDR3 sequence is CASSAQPGLAGDEQFF. The DNA for the CDR3 is TGTGCCAGTAGTGCCCAGCCGGGACTAGCGGGAGACGAGCAGTTCTTC.

The chain combines TRBV4-2 with TRBJ2-3; unclear D gene. The germline CDR1 and CDR2 sequences are LGHNA and YNFKEQ. This CDR3 region has 16 residues. Trimming took 1 base from V and 1 from J, leaving 12 bases between them. For the CDR3, the DNA is TGTGCCAGCAGCCAAGGCGAAGGCAGCGGCACAGATACGCAGTATTTT. Translated: CASSQGEGSGTDTQYF.

This chain joins TRBV24-1 and TRBJ2-4; 7 nucleotides line up with TRBD2. J lost 0 bases, V lost 3 bases, and 4 bases had no gene match. The CDR3 runs 16 residues. Germline values: CDR1 KGHDR, CDR2 SFDVKD. CDR3 sequence: CATSDVGGGAKNIQYF. DNA for the CDR3: TGTGCCACCAGTGATGTCGGCGGGGGAGCCAAAAACATTCAGTACTTC.

This chain links TRBV15 with TRBJ2-3, with 10 bases that match TRBD2. Trimming at V came to 4 bases and at J to 0 bases, leaving 4 bases not matched to a gene. Germline loops: CDR1 LNHNV, CDR2 YYDKDF (reference sequence). The CDR3 has 16 residues. CDR3 sequence (DNA): TGTGCCACCAGCATCCTAGCGGGGGTGAGCACAGATACGCAGTATTTT. Encoded protein: CATSILAGVSTDTQYF.

The chain uses TRBV6-5 and TRBJ1-2; D is ambiguous. The CDR3 contains 10 residues. Germline CDR1 reads MNHEY; CDR2 reads SVGAGI. V dropped 8 bases and J dropped 7 bases, with 8 bases sitting between them. The CDR3 sequence is CASAMSGYTF. The CDR3 DNA is TGTGCCAGCGCGATGAGTGGCTACACCTTC.

The chain joins TRBV30 to TRBJ2-5; possible D gene TRBD2, 6 bases. Trimming pared 2 bases from V and 5 bases from J, leaving 15 bases between. CDR1 and CDR2 (germline): GTSNPN, SVGIG (reference sequence). The CDR3 runs 14 residues. The CDR3 reads CAWSSATRRETQYF. CDR3 DNA sequence: TGTGCCTGGAGTTCGGCGACTAGGAGGGAGACCCAGTACTTC.

The chain has TRBV9 and TRBJ2-2; 8 bases fit TRBD2. Germline CDR1 is SGDLS and CDR2 is YYNGEE. This CDR3 is 15 amino acids long. V lost 2 bases and J lost 6; bases outside the gene matches: 6. The CDR3 nucleotides read TGTGCCAGCAGCGTGGGGGGAGCGGGGGCCGGGGAGCTGTTTTTT. Its translation is CASSVGGAGAGELFF.

CDR3 DNA: TGTGCCAGCAGTTTATCACAGGCCGCCACAGATACGCAGTATTTT. Protein: CASSLSQAATDTQYF. The chain couples TRBV28 to TRBJ2-3; D is perhaps TRBD1 (5 bases). The V end lost 1 base, the J end lost 2 bases, and 10 bases lay between the germline ends. Germline values: CDR1 MDHEN, CDR2 SYDVKM. The CDR3 runs 15 residues.

The chain couples TRBV30 to TRBJ2-2; D possibly corresponds to TRBD2 (5 bases). Trimming stripped 2 bases from V and 4 bases from J, with 8 bases between. There are 13 residues in the CDR3. In germline, CDR1 is GTSNPN, CDR2 SVGIG (reference sequence). The CDR3 region is CAWSYGITGELFF. The DNA of the CDR3 is TGTGCCTGGAGTTACGGGATCACCGGGGAGCTGTTTTTT.

This chain links TRBV18 with TRBJ2-1; D ambiguous. Trimming took 2 bases from V and 0 from J, leaving 5 bases between them. The CDR3 is 14 amino acids. CDR1 is KGHSH and CDR2 is LQKENI in the germline V gene. CDR3 amino acids: CASSPMDSYNEQFF. The DNA for the CDR3 is TGTGCCAGCTCACCAATGGACTCCTACAATGAGCAGTTCTTC.

The chain has TRBV25-1 and TRBJ2-7; 10 nucleotides agree with TRBD2. The J segment lost 2 bases and the V segment lost 2 bases, leaving 9 bases of the junction unmatched. Germline loops: CDR1 MGHDK, CDR2 SYGVNS. The length of the CDR3 is 17 residues. CDR3 bases: TGTGCCAGCAGTGAACCTCCAACTAGCGGGGCAACCTACGAGCAGTACTTC. Residues: CASSEPPTSGATYEQYF.

This clone occurred a few times. The DNA for the CDR3 is TGTGCCAGCAGCTCGGGACAGACGAACACTGAAGCTTTCTTT. Translating gives CASSSGQTNTEAFF. This chain joins TRBV6-5 and TRBJ1-1, with TRBD1 identical over 7 bases. This CDR3 comprises 14 residues. V lost 6 bases to trimming and J lost 1 base; unmatched junction nucleotides: 5. Germline values: CDR1 MNHEY, CDR2 SVGAGI.

This clone has just one count. This chain links TRBV28 with TRBJ2-3; no firm D call. The CDR3 consists of 13 residues. Per germline, CDR1 MDHEN and CDR2 SYDVKM. Trimming took 3 bases from V and 5 from J, leaving 9 bases between them. CDR3 DNA sequence: TGTGCCAGCAGTTTCCCGGTGAAAGATACGCAGTATTTT. As protein: CASSFPVKDTQYF.

The genes are TRBV7-9 and TRBJ2-3; D is possibly TRBD1 (6 bases). V lost 1 base and J 6 bases, leaving 11 bases between the germline ends. Looked up from germline, CDR1 is SEHNR and CDR2 is FQNEAQ (reference sequence). This CDR3 has 14 amino acids. The chain's CDR3 is CASSLDQGYDTQYF. The CDR3 nucleotides are TGTGCCAGCAGCTTAGATCAGGGGTACGATACGCAGTATTTT.

The chain combines TRBV9 with TRBJ2-3; TRBD1 matches 7 bases. This CDR3 spans 17 amino acids. Germline V CDR1 and CDR2: SGDLS, YYNGEE. The V and J ends lost 2 bases and 6 bases, in that order; junction bases with no gene match: 15. CDR3 amino acids: CASSVSTGTDNADTQYF. Here the CDR3 DNA reads TGTGCCAGCAGCGTGTCGACAGGGACCGACAACGCGGATACGCAGTATTTT.

CDR3 in amino acids: CASSFDARETQYF. The CDR3 region has the DNA TGTGCCAGCAGTTTTGACGCTCGGGAGACCCAGTACTTC. The J gene is TRBJ2-5, the V gene TRBV12-3 or TRBV12-4, with D unresolved. V was clipped by 3 bases and J by 5 bases, with 10 bases between them. The length of the CDR3 is 13 residues.

The J gene is TRBJ2-5, the V gene TRBV4-2; 12 positions agree with TRBD2. From germline, CDR1 is LGHNA and CDR2 YNFKEQ. J gave up 9 bases and V 0 bases, and 14 bases lay outside the gene matches. The CDR3 covers 18 residues. The CDR3 loop is CASSQDPGLAGSREAQYF. CDR3 sequence (DNA): TGTGCCAGCAGCCAAGATCCCGGACTAGCGGGGAGTAGGGAGGCCCAGTACTTC.

This chain joins TRBV12-3 or TRBV12-4 and TRBJ2-7; D is perhaps TRBD1 (5 bases). CDR3 length equals 12 residues. V shed 7 bases and J shed 4 bases, with 11 bases lying between them. Here the CDR3 DNA reads TGTGCCAGCACCCTCACAGGTTACGAGCAGTACTTC. Translation gives CASTLTGYEQYF.